This TCR beta chain was found in a study of blood T cell repertoires in COVID-19. Looking at the study overall: Acute-phase and convalescent COVID-19 samples originated in the United States, Italy and Spain. T cells, B-cell-depleted T cells, or PBMCs provided the cDNA or gDNA that served as material.

This clone was detected once. Since a much larger clone is just one base distant, this may be a read error. Original processing notes: Scientists estimated how many nucleated cells there were by amplifying reference gene primers. Profiled with immunoSEQ multiplex PCR; TCRdb holds only in-frame clones, not every one. V and J calls and clone size are those listed in that table; D and trimming were worked out from the DNA. The table shows 380,000 or so clones, with about four fifths occurring only once. The CDR3 consists of 12 residues. The V and J genes are TRBV21-1 and TRBJ1-2; TRBD1 was called by the table and not checked on the DNA. TRBV21-1 is a known pseudogene. The clonotype originates from a human donor with acute or convalescent COVID-19. The donor label of this sample is uncertain. Sequencing was done on a sample of peripheral blood. CDR3: CASRQGRYGYTF. The DNA of the CDR3 is TGTGCCAGCAGACAGGGGCGCTATGGCTACACCTTC.